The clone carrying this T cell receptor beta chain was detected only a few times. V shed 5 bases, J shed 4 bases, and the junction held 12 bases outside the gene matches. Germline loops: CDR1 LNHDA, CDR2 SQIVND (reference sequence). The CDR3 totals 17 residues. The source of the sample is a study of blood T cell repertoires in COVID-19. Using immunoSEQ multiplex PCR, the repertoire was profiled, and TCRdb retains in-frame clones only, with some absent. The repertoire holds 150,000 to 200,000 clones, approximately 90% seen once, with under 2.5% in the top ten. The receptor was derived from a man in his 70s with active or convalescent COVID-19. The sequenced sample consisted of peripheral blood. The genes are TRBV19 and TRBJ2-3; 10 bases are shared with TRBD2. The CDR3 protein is CASSPLRASGRADTQYF. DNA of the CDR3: TGTGCCAGTAGTCCACTTAGGGCTAGCGGGAGAGCAGATACGCAGTATTTT.